This T cell receptor (beta chain) was captured by sequencing in a study of PD-L1 blockade in urothelial cancer. About the research overall: Prior chemotherapy ranged from 0 to 3 regimens per patient. Blood-derived samples held a median around 130,000 T cells. At 3 weeks after treatment start (second dose) and again at 6 weeks, blood was analyzed.

TCRdb's table, derived via immunoSEQ multiplex PCR, lists solely in-frame clones and lacks some. The sample comprises about 88,000 clones, 85% to 95% of which are singletons, and around 10% rests with the top ten. The cohort comprised individuals with locally advanced or metastatic urothelial carcinoma. The CDR3 has 13 amino acids. Trimming took off 2 bases at V and 5 bases at J, with 7 bases between the two ends. Germline V gene lookup returns CDR1 SNHLY and CDR2 FYNNEI. The origin of this receptor is a man in his 60s with urothelial cancer. The rearrangement links TRBV2 to TRBJ2-1; weak D call: TRBD2 (6 bases). This specimen consisted of PBMCs, obtained around atezolizumab (anti-PD-L1) treatment. CDR3 protein: CASSELAHNEQFF. The CDR3 DNA is TGTGCCAGCAGTGAACTAGCGCACAATGAGCAGTTCTTC.